The entry below describes one T cell receptor (beta chain). Antigen: not known. The primer mix had 60 Vbeta and 13 Jbeta primers. The data were produced by immunoSEQ multiplex PCR, yet TCRdb's version contains in-frame clones alone and is incomplete. Among 90,000 to 120,000 clones listed, 70% to 80% were seen once. CDR1 is MDHEN and CDR2 is SYDVKM in the germline V gene. Trimming removed 2 bases from V and 1 base from J, with 12 bases in between. The CDR3 is made up of 16 amino acids. The data derive from a study of cytomegalovirus exposure and HLA in healthy donors. General study results and limits: The authors later linked a missense DCLRE1C variant to TCR beta V- and J-gene trimming. Only CMV serostatus was available as immune exposure information. For presence/absence analyses, sequencing depth was assumed to be roughly uniform across donors. Earlier results showed most TCR beta V segments being productive about 90% or about 30% of the time.

The origin of this receptor is a woman between 18 and 29 years old in good health and CMV-seropositive. Sequencing was done on a sample of PBMCs. The chain links TRBV28 to TRBJ1-5; D remains ambiguous. Written as DNA, the CDR3 is TGTGCCAGCAGTTTAGTCGCGCGACTGAGCAATCAGCCCCAGCATTTT. Translating it yields CASSLVARLSNQPQHF.